What follows are 19 T cell receptor beta chains derived from one specimen sequenced in a study of blood T cell repertoires in COVID-19. The data were produced by immunoSEQ multiplex PCR, yet TCRdb's version contains in-frame clones alone and is incomplete. The sample contains 190,000 or so clones, roughly 80% of which appear only once. The sample consisted of PBMCs or T cells enriched from blood (not recorded which). The receptors were sampled from a man aged 35 to 55 who had recovered from COVID-19.

The chain links TRBV21-1 to TRBJ2-5; no DNA check was done on the table's D call, TRBD1. TRBV21-1 is given as a pseudogene. This CDR3 contains 14 residues. The CDR3 DNA follows: TGTGCCAGCAGCAATTGGGGGCAGAAAGAGACCCAGTACTTC. Amino acids: CASSNWGQKETQYF.

The chain links TRBV7-9 to TRBJ2-7; D is possibly TRBD1 (6 bases). The CDR3 covers 17 residues. Germline CDR1 is SEHNR and CDR2 is FQNEAQ (reference sequence). The V gene lost 0 bases and the J gene lost 3 bases, with 18 bases spanning the gap. CDR3 bases: TGTGCCAGCAGCTTAGCCTACGGCAGGGGAACGATCTACGAGCAGTACGTC. Residues: CASSLAYGRGTIYEQYV.

J is TRBJ2-1 and V is TRBV9; D not resolved. Germline CDR1 is SGDLS and CDR2 is YYNGEE. CDR3 length: 14 residues. V lost 4 bases, J lost 7 bases, and 15 bases lay in between. Here the CDR3 DNA reads TGTGCCAGCAGCTTCTCGGCGCTAGAGAATGAGCAGTTCTTC. Translation: CASSFSALENEQFF.

This chain links TRBV18 with TRBJ1-1; a possible D gene is TRBD1 (6 bases). CDR1 and CDR2 (germline): KGHSH, LQKENI. Trimming stripped 0 bases from V and 5 bases from J, with 13 bases between. This CDR3 has 15 residues. In DNA form, the CDR3 reads TGTGCCAGCTCACCACCGGCAGGGGTAGGAACTGAAGCTTTCTTT. Residues: CASSPPAGVGTEAFF.

V and J are TRBV21-1 and TRBJ1-1; the table's D gene call, TRBD1, was not cross checked with the DNA. TRBV21-1 is deemed a pseudogene. This CDR3 is 14 amino acids long. CDR3 nucleotides: TGTGCCAGCAGCCTCTCACAGATGAACACTGAAGCTTTCTTT. Its protein product is CASSLSQMNTEAFF.

The rearrangement links TRBV19 to TRBJ1-3; D unclear. CDR1 and CDR2 (germline): LNHDA, SQIVND (reference sequence). V was clipped by 4 bases and J by 0 bases, with 19 bases between them. The CDR3 covers 18 residues. As DNA, the CDR3 is TGTGCCAGTAGTAGAAACCTCGACGGTGGGCCCTCTGGAAACACCATATATTTT. This sequence encodes CASSRNLDGGPSGNTIYF. Full variable domain (remainder filled in from reference TRBV19 and TRBJ1-3): DGGITQSPKYLFRKEGQNVTLSCEQNLNHDAMYWYRQDPGQGLRLIYYSQIVNDFQKGDIAEGYSVSREKKESFPLTVTSAQKNPTAFYLCASSRNLDGGPSGNTIYFGEGSWLTVV.

J is TRBJ1-1 and V is TRBV7-9; D is undetermined. Germline values: CDR1 SEHNR, CDR2 FQNEAQ (reference sequence). Trimming left V 5 bases short and J 4 bases short, with 14 bases between. This CDR3 contains 14 residues. DNA for the CDR3: TGTGCCAGCAGCCCTTCCGGTTCGAGCACTGAAGCTTTCTTT. Protein product: CASSPSGSSTEAFF.

This chain connects TRBV9 to TRBJ1-1; 9 nucleotides match TRBD1. CDR3 length: 14 amino acids. Germline V gene sequence: CDR1 SGDLS, CDR2 YYNGEE. The ends lost 3 bases at V and 4 bases at J; junction bases unmatched: 4. CDR3 amino acids: CASSETGGSTEAFF. The CDR3 nucleotides read TGTGCCAGCAGCGAGACAGGGGGAAGCACTGAAGCTTTCTTT.

This chain links TRBV24-1 with TRBJ2-2, with 8 nucleotides matching TRBD1. Germline lookup yields CDR1 KGHDR and CDR2 SFDVKD. The CDR3 length is 16 residues. Losses at the gene ends were 3 bases for V and 4 bases for J; bases not matched to a gene: 6. DNA of the CDR3: TGTGCCACCAGTGATAGCCGACAGGGGTTCACCGGGGAGCTGTTTTTT. As protein: CATSDSRQGFTGELFF.

This clone was counted a single time. The gene calls are TRBV28 and TRBJ1-2; weak D call: TRBD1 (6 bases). The CDR3 length is 14 residues. CDR1 is MDHEN, CDR2 SYDVKM, per germline. Trimming took off 6 bases at V and 5 bases at J, with 16 bases between the two ends. The CDR3 is CASRMGGRRYGYTF. Written as DNA, the CDR3 is TGTGCCAGCAGAATGGGGGGGCGAAGGTATGGCTACACCTTC.

The rearrangement links TRBV3-1 (or the pseudogene TRBV3-2) to TRBJ1-1; D possibly corresponds to TRBD1 (5 bases). The CDR3 has 16 residues. V was pared by 2 bases and J by 5 bases, with 18 bases between. Germline V gene sequence: CDR1 LGHDT, CDR2 YNNKEL (reference sequence). CDR3 sequence reads: CASSQTPVGGGTEAFF. The CDR3, as DNA: TGTGCCAGCAGCCAAACACCGGTCGGGGGTGGGACTGAAGCTTTCTTT.

The chain employs TRBV2 and TRBJ1-5; no clear D gene. Trimming shortened V by 7 bases and J by 5 bases, and 15 bases separated the two germline ends. CDR1 is SNHLY and CDR2 is FYNNEI in the germline V gene. CDR3 size: 14 residues. CDR3 DNA: TGTGCCAGCAACCCGGGATACTCACATCAGCCCCAGCATTTT. Encoded protein: CASNPGYSHQPQHF.

This clone was recorded a few times. This chain uses TRBV19 with TRBJ2-7; 11 bases map to TRBD2. CDR3 length: 18 amino acids. The germline V gene encodes CDR1 LNHDA and CDR2 SQIVND (reference sequence). With 3 bases clipped from V and 0 bases from J, the junction kept 10 bases outside the gene matches. CDR3 nucleotide sequence: TGTGCCAGTAGTATTCCCTCCGGACTAGCGGGCGACTCCTACGAGCAGTACTTC. This translates into CASSIPSGLAGDSYEQYF.

This clone was recorded a few times. The chain joins TRBV2 to TRBJ2-1; D is undetermined. This CDR3 spans 13 amino acids. The V end was cut by 6 bases, the J end by 9 bases, with 15 bases between. Germline values: CDR1 SNHLY, CDR2 FYNNEI. In nucleotides, the CDR3 is TGTGCCAGCAGGGATAGACTCCAAGGTGAGCAGTTCTTC. Translation: CASRDRLQGEQFF.

The V call is TRBV3-1 (or the pseudogene TRBV3-2), the J call TRBJ2-1, with D possibly matching TRBD1 (5 bases). The CDR3 runs 16 residues. With 1 base removed from V and 2 bases from J, the gap between germline ends came to 12 bases. The germline gives CDR1 LGHDT, CDR2 YNNKEL (reference sequence). The CDR3 spells CASSQVPARAYNEQFF. The CDR3, as DNA: TGTGCCAGCAGCCAAGTACCGGCCAGGGCCTACAATGAGCAGTTCTTC.

The J gene is TRBJ1-2, the V gene TRBV2; no firm D call. Germline V lookup: CDR1 SNHLY, CDR2 FYNNEI. The CDR3 has 14 amino acids. V gave up 6 bases and J gave up 1 base, with 12 bases separating them. Written as DNA, the CDR3 is TGTGCCAGCAGACACAACACTAATAACTATGGCTACACCTTC. Protein product: CASRHNTNNYGYTF.

The chain recombines TRBV5-1 with TRBJ2-7; the D gene is possibly TRBD2 (6 bases). V was trimmed by 4 bases and J by 5 bases, leaving 19 bases between them. The CDR3 loop spans 15 amino acids. The germline CDR1 and CDR2 sequences are SGHRS and YFSETQ. For the CDR3, the DNA is TGCGCCAGCAGCGCCGGGACTCAGGGCGACAACGAGCAGTACTTC. Translation gives CASSAGTQGDNEQYF.

The J gene is TRBJ2-1, the V gene TRBV29-1, with D possibly being TRBD2 (5 bases). The V gene's germline CDR1 is SQVTM and CDR2 ANQGSEA. There are 16 residues in the CDR3. The V end lost 4 bases, the J end lost 0 bases, and 16 bases lay between the germline ends. The chain's CDR3 is CSVGQTRRGSYNEQFF. The CDR3 bases are TGCAGCGTTGGTCAAACACGCCGGGGCTCCTACAATGAGCAGTTCTTC.

V and J are TRBV18 and TRBJ1-2, with 8 bases fitting TRBD1. J lost 7 bases, V lost 1 base, and 8 bases had no gene match. Germline lookup yields CDR1 KGHSH and CDR2 LQKENI. This CDR3 has 15 residues. CDR3 coding DNA: TGTGCCAGCTCACCACGGCAGGGGGCAAACAGTGGCTACACCTTC. As protein: CASSPRQGANSGYTF.